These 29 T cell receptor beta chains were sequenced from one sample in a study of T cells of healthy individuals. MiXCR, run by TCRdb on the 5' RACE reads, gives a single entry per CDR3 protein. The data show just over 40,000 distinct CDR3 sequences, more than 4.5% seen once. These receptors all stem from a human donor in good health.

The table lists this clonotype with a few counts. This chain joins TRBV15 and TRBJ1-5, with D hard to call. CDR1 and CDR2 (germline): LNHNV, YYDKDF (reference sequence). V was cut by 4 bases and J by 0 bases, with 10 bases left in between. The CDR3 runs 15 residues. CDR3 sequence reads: CATSKGPSSNQPQHF. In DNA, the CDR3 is TGTGCCACCAGCAAAGGACCTTCTAGCAATCAGCCCCAGCATTTT.

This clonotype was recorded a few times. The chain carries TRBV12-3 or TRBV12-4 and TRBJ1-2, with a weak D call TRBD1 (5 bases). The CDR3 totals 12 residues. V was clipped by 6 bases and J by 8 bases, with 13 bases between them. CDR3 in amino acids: CASSTGTLGYTF. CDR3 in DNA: TGTGCCAGCAGCACCGGGACGTTAGGCTACACCTTC.

CDR3 loop: CASEAGDTDTQYF. The CDR3 DNA is TGTGCCTCCGAAGCGGGGGACACAGATACGCAGTATTTT. The chain joins TRBV6-1 to TRBJ2-3; TRBD2 agrees at 8 bases. The V segment lost 11 bases and the J segment 2 bases; nucleotides outside the gene matches: 6. This CDR3 is built from 13 residues. Germline lookup yields CDR1 MNHNS and CDR2 SASEGT.

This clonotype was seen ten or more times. The CDR3 is CASSSPRGGPYNEQFF. The DNA of the CDR3 is TGCGCCAGCAGCTCGCCGCGAGGGGGGCCCTACAATGAGCAGTTCTTC. The rearrangement uses TRBV5-1 and TRBJ2-1, with D tentatively TRBD1 or TRBD2 (6 bases each). Trimming shortened V by 3 bases and J by 2 bases, and 15 bases separated the two germline ends. Germline CDR1 is SGHRS and CDR2 is YFSETQ. This CDR3 region has 16 residues.

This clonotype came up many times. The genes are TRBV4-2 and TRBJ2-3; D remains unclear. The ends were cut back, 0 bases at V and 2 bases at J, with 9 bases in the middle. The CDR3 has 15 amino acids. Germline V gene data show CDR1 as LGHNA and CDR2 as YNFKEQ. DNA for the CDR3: TGTGCCAGCAGCCAAGAACGGTCGTTCACAGATACGCAGTATTTT. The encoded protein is CASSQERSFTDTQYF.

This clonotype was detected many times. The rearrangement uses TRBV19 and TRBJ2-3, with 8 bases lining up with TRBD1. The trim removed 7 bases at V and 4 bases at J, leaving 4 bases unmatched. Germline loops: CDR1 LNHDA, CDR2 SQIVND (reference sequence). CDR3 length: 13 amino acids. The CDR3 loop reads CASTRQGSDTQYF. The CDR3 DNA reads TGTGCCAGTACCCGACAGGGGTCAGATACGCAGTATTTT.

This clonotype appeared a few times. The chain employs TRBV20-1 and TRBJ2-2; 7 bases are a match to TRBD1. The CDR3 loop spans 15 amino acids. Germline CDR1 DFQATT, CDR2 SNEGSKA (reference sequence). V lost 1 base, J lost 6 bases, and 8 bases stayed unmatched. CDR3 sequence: CSARALGGAAGELFF. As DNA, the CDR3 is TGCAGTGCTAGAGCCCTAGGGGGCGCGGCCGGGGAGCTGTTTTTT.

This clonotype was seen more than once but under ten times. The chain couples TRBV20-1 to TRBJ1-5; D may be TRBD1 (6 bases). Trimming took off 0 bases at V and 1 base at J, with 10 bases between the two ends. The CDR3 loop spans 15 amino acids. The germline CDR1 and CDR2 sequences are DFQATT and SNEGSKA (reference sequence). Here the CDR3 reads CSARDPGASNQPQHF. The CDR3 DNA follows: TGCAGTGCTAGAGATCCGGGGGCCAGCAATCAGCCCCAGCATTTT.

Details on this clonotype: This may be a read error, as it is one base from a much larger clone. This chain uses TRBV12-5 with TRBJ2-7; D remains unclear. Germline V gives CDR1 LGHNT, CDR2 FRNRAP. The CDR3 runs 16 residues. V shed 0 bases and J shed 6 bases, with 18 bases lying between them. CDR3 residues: CASGLVLPNAMIEQYF. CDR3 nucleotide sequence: TGTGCTAGTGGTTTGGTACTCCCTAACGCCATGATCGAGCAGTACTTC.

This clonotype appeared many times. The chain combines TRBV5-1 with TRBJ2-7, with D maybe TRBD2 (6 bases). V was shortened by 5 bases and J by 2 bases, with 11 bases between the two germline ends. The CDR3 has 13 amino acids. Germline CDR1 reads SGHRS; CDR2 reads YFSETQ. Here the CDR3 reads CASREGTAYEQYF. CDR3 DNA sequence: TGCGCCAGCAGGGAGGGAACGGCCTACGAGCAGTACTTC.

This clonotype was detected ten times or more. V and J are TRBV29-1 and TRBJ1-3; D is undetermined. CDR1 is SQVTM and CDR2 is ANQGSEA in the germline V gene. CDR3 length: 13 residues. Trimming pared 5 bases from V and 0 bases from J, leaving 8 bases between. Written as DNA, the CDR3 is TGCAGCGTTTCCGAGAGCTCTGGAAACACCATATATTTT. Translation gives CSVSESSGNTIYF.

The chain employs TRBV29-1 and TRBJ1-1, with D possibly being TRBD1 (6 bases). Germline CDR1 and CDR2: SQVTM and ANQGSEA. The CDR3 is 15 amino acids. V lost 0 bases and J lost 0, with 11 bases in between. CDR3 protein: CSVEDRGDMNTEAFF. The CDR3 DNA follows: TGCAGCGTTGAAGATCGGGGGGACATGAACACTGAAGCTTTCTTT.

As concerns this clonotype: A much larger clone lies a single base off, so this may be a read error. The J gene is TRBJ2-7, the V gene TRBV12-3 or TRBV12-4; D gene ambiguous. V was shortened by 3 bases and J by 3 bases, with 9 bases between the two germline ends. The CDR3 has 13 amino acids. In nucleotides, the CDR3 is TGTGCCAGCAGTTTGCTTCGCGTCTACGAGCAGTACTTC. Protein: CASSLLRVYEQYF.

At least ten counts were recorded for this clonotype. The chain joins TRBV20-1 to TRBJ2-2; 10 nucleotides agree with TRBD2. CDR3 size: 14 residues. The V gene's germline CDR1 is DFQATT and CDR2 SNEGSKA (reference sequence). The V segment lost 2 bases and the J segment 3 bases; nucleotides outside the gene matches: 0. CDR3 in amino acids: CSARLAGDTGELFF. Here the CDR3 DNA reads TGCAGTGCTAGACTAGCGGGAGACACCGGGGAGCTGTTTTTT.

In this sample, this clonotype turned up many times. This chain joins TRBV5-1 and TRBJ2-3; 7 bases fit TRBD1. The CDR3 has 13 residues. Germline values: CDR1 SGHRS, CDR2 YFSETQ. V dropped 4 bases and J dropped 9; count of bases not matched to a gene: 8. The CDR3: CASSVGTGETQYF. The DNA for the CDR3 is TGCGCCAGCAGCGTGGGTACAGGGGAAACGCAGTATTTT.

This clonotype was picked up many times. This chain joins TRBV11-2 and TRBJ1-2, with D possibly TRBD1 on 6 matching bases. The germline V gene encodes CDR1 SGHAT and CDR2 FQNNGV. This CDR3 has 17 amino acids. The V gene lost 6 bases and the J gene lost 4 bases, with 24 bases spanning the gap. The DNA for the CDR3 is TGTGCCAGCAGTCCCCTCCCGCGGGGGCCCCTGCTCTATGGCTACACCTTC. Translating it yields CASSPLPRGPLLYGYTF.

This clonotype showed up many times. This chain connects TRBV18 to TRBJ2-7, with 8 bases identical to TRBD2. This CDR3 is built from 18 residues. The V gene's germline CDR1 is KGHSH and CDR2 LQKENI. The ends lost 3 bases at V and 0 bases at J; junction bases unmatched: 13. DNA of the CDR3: TGTGCCAGCTCACCCTCCGATTATAGCGGGGAAAGCTCCTACGAGCAGTACTTC. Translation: CASSPSDYSGESSYEQYF.

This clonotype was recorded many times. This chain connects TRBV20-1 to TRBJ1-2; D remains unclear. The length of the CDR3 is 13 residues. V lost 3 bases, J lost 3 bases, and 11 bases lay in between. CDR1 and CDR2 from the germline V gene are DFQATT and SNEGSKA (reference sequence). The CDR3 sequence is CSASEGLDYGYTF. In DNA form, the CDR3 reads TGCAGTGCTAGTGAGGGTCTGGACTATGGCTACACCTTC.

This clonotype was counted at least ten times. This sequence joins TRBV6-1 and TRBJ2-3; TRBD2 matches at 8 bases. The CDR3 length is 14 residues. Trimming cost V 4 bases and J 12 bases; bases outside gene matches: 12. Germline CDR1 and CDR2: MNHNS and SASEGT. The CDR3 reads CASSAVSGGVSQYF. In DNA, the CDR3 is TGTGCCAGCAGTGCGGTGAGCGGGGGCGTATCCCAGTATTTT.

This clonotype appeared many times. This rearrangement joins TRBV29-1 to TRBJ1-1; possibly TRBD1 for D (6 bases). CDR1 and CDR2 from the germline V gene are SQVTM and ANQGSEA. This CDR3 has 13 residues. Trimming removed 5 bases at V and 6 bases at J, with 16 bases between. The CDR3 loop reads CSVSGTPGPEAFF. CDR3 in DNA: TGCAGCGTTTCCGGGACACCAGGCCCTGAAGCTTTCTTT.

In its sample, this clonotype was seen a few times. The CDR3 is CASSSRITQVNEQFF. Written as DNA, the CDR3 is TGCGCCAGCAGCTCCCGCATAACACAGGTCAATGAGCAGTTCTTC. This chain connects TRBV5-1 to TRBJ2-1; weak D call: TRBD1 (5 bases). CDR3 length: 15 amino acids. Trimming removed 3 bases from V and 6 bases from J, with 16 bases in between. CDR1 is SGHRS, CDR2 YFSETQ, per germline.

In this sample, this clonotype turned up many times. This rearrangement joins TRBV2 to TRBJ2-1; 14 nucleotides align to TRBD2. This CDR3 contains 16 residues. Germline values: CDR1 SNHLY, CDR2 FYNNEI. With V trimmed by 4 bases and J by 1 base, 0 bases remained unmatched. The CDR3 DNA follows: TGTGCCAGCAGTGGGACTAGCGGGAGGTCCTACAATGAGCAGTTCTTC. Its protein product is CASSGTSGRSYNEQFF. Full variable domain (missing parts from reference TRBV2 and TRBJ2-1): EPEVTQTPSHQVTQMGQEVILRCVPISNHLYFYWYRQILGQKVEFLVSFYNNEISEKSEIFDDQFSVERPDGSNFTLKIRSTKLEDSAMYFCASSGTSGRSYNEQFFGPGTRLTVL.

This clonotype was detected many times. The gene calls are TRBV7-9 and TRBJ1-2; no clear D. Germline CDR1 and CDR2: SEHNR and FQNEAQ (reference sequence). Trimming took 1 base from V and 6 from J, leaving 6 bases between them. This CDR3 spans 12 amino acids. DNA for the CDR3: TGTGCCAGCAGCTTAGGACTGGATGGCTACACCTTC. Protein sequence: CASSLGLDGYTF.

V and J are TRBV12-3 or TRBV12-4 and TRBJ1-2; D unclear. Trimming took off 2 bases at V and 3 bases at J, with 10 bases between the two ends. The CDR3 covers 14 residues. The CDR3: CASSLWPGYYGYTF. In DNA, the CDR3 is TGTGCCAGCAGTTTATGGCCGGGGTACTATGGCTACACCTTC.

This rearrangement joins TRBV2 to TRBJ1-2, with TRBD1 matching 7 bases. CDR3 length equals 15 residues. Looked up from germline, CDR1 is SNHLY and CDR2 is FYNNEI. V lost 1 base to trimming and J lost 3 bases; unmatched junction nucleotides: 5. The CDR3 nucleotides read TGTGCCAGCAGTGAAGAGAAAGGGGGCGACTATGGCTACACCTTC. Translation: CASSEEKGGDYGYTF.

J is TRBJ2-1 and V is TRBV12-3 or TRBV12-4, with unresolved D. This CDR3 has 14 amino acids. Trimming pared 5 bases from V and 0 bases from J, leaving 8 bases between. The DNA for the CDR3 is TGTGCCAGCAGTCCCTACACCTCCTACAATGAGCAGTTCTTC. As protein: CASSPYTSYNEQFF.

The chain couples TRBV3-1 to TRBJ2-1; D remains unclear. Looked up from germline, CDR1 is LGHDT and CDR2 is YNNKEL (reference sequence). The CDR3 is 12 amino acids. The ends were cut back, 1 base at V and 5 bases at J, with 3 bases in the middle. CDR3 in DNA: TGTGCCAGCAGCCAAGCCGACAATGAGCAGTTCTTC. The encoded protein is CASSQADNEQFF.

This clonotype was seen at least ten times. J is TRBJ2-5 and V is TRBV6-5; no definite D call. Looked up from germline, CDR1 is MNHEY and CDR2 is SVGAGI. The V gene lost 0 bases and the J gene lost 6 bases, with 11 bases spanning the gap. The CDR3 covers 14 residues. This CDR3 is CASSYSSGGQTQYF. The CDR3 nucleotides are TGTGCCAGCAGTTACTCCTCGGGCGGTCAGACCCAGTACTTC.

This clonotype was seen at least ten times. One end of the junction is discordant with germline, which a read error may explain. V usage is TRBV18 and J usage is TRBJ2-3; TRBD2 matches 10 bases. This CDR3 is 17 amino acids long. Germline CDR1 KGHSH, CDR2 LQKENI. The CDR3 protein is CVSSRFPSGSLTDTQYF. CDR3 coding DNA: TGTGTCAGCTCACGTTTTCCTAGCGGGAGTCTCACAGATACGCAGTATTTT. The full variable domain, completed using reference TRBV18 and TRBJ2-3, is NAGVMQNPRHLVRRRGQEARLRCSPMKGHSHVYWYRQLPEEGLKFMVYLQKENIIDESGMPKERFSAEFPKEGPSILRIQQVVRGDSAAYFCVSSRFPSGSLTDTQYFGPGTRLTVL.